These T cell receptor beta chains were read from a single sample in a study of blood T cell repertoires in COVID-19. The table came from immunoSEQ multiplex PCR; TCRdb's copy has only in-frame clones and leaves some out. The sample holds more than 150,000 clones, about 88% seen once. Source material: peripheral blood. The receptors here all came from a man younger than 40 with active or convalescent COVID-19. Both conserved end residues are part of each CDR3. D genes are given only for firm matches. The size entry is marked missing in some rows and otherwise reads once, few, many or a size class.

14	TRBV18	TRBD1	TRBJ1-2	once	TGTGCCAGCTCGCGGGACAGCCTGAACTATGGCTACACCTTC	CASSRDSLNYGYTF
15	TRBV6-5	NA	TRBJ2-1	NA	TGTGCCAGCAGTTACCGCCCAGAGGGAAGCGGAACTCAGTTCTTC	CASSYRPEGSGTQFF
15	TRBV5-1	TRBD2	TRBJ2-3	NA	TGCGCCAGCAGCTTAGTAGCGGGAGCCCCCGATACGCAGTATTTT	CASSLVAGAPDTQYF
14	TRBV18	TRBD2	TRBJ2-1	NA	TGTGCCAGCTCACCCGGGACTAGCCACAATGAGCAGTTCTTC	CASSPGTSHNEQFF
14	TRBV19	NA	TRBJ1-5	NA	TGTGCCAGTGACCGGAGGAGTAGCAATCAGCCCCAGCATTTT	CASDRRSSNQPQHF
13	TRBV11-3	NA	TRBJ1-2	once	TGTGCCAGCAGTAACTCGGGGAACTATGGCTACACCTTC	CASSNSGNYGYTF
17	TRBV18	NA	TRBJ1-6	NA	TGTGCCAGCGCCAGTGGGGCCGCAGCTACGCATAATTCACCCCTCCACTTT	CASASGAAATHNSPLHF
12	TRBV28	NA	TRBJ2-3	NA	TGTGCCAGCAGCCCCTCCACAGATACGCAGTATTTT	CASSPSTDTQYF
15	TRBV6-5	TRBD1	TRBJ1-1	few	TGTGCCAGCAGTTCTCCGACAGGGCCGGGGACTGAAGCTTTCTTT	CASSSPTGPGTEAFF
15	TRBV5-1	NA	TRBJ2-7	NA	TGCGCCAGCAGCTTGTCCCCTAGCGCCACCTACGAGCAGTACTTC	CASSLSPSATYEQYF
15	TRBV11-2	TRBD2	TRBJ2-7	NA	TGTGCCAGCAGCGGGGGACTAGTTCCCGGTTACGAGCAGTACTTC	CASSGGLVPGYEQYF
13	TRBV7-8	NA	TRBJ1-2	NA	TGTGCCAGCAGACCCGGTGGGAGCTATGGCTACACCTTC	CASRPGGSYGYTF
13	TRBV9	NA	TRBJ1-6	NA	TGTGCCAGCAGCAGTCCCGACCTCACTACCCTCCACTTT	CASSSPDLTTLHF
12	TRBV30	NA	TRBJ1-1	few	TGTGCCTGGAGTAGGGGATTCGGTGAAGCTTTCTTT	CAWSRGFGEAFF
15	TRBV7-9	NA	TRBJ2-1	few	TGTGCCAGCAGCTTAGAATACAGGGAATCCGATGAGCAGTTCTTC	CASSLEYRESDEQFF
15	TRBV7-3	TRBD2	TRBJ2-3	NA	TGTGCCAGCAGCTTTAGCGGGGGGGAGCCAGATACGCAGTATTTT	CASSFSGGEPDTQYF
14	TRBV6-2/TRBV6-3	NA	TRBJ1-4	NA	TGTGCCAGCAGTTCCAGGGGAGAAAGTGAAAAACTGTTTTTT	CASSSRGESEKLFF
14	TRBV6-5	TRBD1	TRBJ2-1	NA	TGTGCCAGCAGCGGGACAGGGGCCCACAATGAGCAGTTCTTC	CASSGTGAHNEQFF
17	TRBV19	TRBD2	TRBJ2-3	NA	TGTGCCAGTAGTTCCCTAGCGGGAGGGCCAAGCACAGATACGCAGTATTTT	CASSSLAGGPSTDTQYF
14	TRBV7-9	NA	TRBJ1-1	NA	TGTGCCAGCAGCTCTACCGGGAGCGGGACTGGAGCTTTCTTT	CASSSTGSGTGAFF
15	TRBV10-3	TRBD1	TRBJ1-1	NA	TGTGCCATCAGCCCAATACAGGGGATGAACACTGAAGCTTTCTTT	CAISPIQGMNTEAFF
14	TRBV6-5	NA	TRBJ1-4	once	TGTGCCAGCAGCCTCGGGGGGGTGGATGAAAAACTGTTTTTT	CASSLGGVDEKLFF
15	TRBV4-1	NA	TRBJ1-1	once	TGCGCCAGCAGCCAAGAGCAGTCAATGAACACTGAAGCTTTCTTT	CASSQEQSMNTEAFF